The source of this T cell receptor (beta chain) is a study of blood T cell repertoires in COVID-19. TCRdb keeps only in-frame clones here, not all; method: immunoSEQ multiplex PCR. This sample has 97,000 or so clones, with roughly 89% found just once. This clone has a handful of counts. What was sequenced was peripheral blood. The source is a woman in her fifties or sixties with COVID-19, enrolled during active disease.

The CDR3 loop reads CASSLGQAPGLQYF. Written as DNA, the CDR3 is TGTGCCAGCAGCTTAGGGCAGGCTCCTGGACTGCAGTACTTC. The chain employs TRBV7-8 and TRBJ2-7; TRBD2 is a possible D gene (5 bases). CDR3 length: 14 amino acids. The ends were cut back, 1 base at V and 9 bases at J, with 16 bases in the middle. Germline-derived CDR1 and CDR2 are SGHVS and FQNEAQ.